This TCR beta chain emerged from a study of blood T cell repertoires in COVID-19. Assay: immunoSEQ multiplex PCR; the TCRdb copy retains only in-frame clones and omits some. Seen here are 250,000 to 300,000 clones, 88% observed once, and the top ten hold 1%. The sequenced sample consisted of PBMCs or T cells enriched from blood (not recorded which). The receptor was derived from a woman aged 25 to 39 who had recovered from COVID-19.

The CDR3 DNA reads TGTGCCAGCAGCCCCCCCGACAGGGACTCTAACTATGGCTACACCTTC. This encodes CASSPPDRDSNYGYTF. The chain recombines TRBV7-9 with TRBJ1-2; 7 bases are a match to TRBD1. There are 16 residues in the CDR3. Per germline, CDR1 SEHNR and CDR2 FQNEAQ (reference sequence). The ends lost 5 bases at V and 0 bases at J; junction bases unmatched: 9.